The 32 T cell receptor beta chains in this list originate from one sample, sequenced in a study of shared clonotypes between healthy human individuals (dated by TCRdb to about 2020). The receptor library was made with the immunoSEQ multiplex PCR assay. The table was pulled from immuneACCESS by TCRdb, which kept in-frame rearrangements only. Such tables lose some clones; where checked, under half of the loss comes from unresolved V genes, and the rest has no known cause. The sample table records roughly 300,000 clones; about 73% of these occur just once. The ten largest clones add up to around 9.3% of the sample. The sequenced sample was memory CD4+ T cells sorted from blood. What the cell subset or site label conveys for this sample: CD45RA-negative fraction. The receptors come from a man younger than 45 in good health.

The rearrangement links TRBV10-1 to TRBJ2-1, with D tentatively TRBD1 (6 bases). This CDR3 contains 16 residues. CDR1 and CDR2 (germline): WNHNN, SYGVQD (reference sequence). V lost 3 bases, J lost 2 bases, and 14 bases lay in between. CDR3 in DNA: TGCGCCAGCAGTGACACGGACGGACAGACCTACAATGAGCAGTTCTTC. Protein product: CASSDTDGQTYNEQFF.

The chain links TRBV10-3 to TRBJ2-3; D is perhaps TRBD2 (5 bases). The V gene's germline CDR1 is ENHRY and CDR2 SYGVKD. This CDR3 is 16 amino acids long. The V gene lost 2 bases and the J gene lost 7 bases, with 19 bases spanning the gap. CDR3 sequence reads: CAISEPGNGEGNTQYF. As DNA, the CDR3 is TGTGCCATCAGTGAGCCCGGTAACGGCGAGGGAAATACGCAGTATTTT.

Concerning this clone itself: Relative to the germline gene, one junction end is altered; a read error may explain this. CDR3 region: CAISAPGGSYNEQFF. For the CDR3, the DNA is TGTGCCATCAGCGCCCCCGGCGGGTCCTACAATGAACAGTTCTTC. The chain employs TRBV10-3 and TRBJ2-1; D possibly corresponds to TRBD2 (5 bases). Per the germline V gene, CDR1 is ENHRY and CDR2 is SYGVKD. This CDR3 has 15 residues.

The chain is built from TRBV25-1 and TRBJ2-5; D not certain. CDR1 is MGHDK, CDR2 SYGVNS, per germline. V was shortened by 1 base and J by 0 bases, with 6 bases between the two germline ends. The CDR3 spans 14 residues. CDR3 sequence reads: CASSESVYQETQYF. The CDR3 region has the DNA TGTGCCAGCAGTGAATCCGTCTACCAAGAGACCCAGTACTTC. The full variable domain, completed using reference TRBV25-1 and TRBJ2-5, is EADIYQTPRYLVIGTGKKITLECSQTMGHDKMYWYQQDPGMELHLIHYSYGVNSTEKGDLSSESTVSRIRTEHFPLTLESARPSHTSQYLCASSESVYQETQYFGPGTRLLVL.

This chain uses TRBV5-4 with TRBJ2-7; D remains unclear. The V end lost 0 bases, the J end lost 0 bases, and 10 bases lay between the germline ends. The CDR3 consists of 15 residues. CDR1 SGHNT and CDR2 YYREEE come from the germline V gene (reference sequence). The CDR3 DNA reads TGTGCCAGCAGCTTGGATATTTCCAACTCCTACGAGCAGTACTTC. Encoded protein: CASSLDISNSYEQYF.

The chain is built from TRBV6-1 and TRBJ1-4; D is unresolved. Germline V gene data show CDR1 as MNHNS and CDR2 as SASEGT. V was clipped by 3 bases and J by 6 bases, with 8 bases between them. The CDR3 is 13 residues long. CDR3 residues: CASSDGGYEKLFF. The CDR3 DNA reads as TGTGCCAGCAGTGATGGCGGGTATGAAAAACTGTTTTTT.

This chain links TRBV19 with TRBJ1-1, with 7 bases aligning to TRBD1. The germline gives CDR1 LNHDA, CDR2 SQIVND (reference sequence). CDR3 length: 15 residues. With V trimmed by 0 bases and J by 5 bases, 6 bases remained unmatched. CDR3: CASSIETGWRTEAFF. DNA of the CDR3: TGTGCCAGTAGTATAGAGACAGGGTGGAGAACTGAAGCTTTCTTT.

J is TRBJ1-3 and V is TRBV2; D not certain. Germline V CDR1 and CDR2: SNHLY, FYNNEI. This CDR3 contains 15 residues. V lost 5 bases and J 0 bases, leaving 11 bases between the germline ends. Here the CDR3 reads CASSRQPNSGNTIYF. The CDR3 coding sequence is TGTGCCAGCAGTCGGCAGCCGAACTCTGGAAACACCATATATTTT.

The DNA of the CDR3 is TGTGCCAGCGTACCACGGATAACCAAGACCGGGGAGCTGTTTTTT. Translating it yields CASVPRITKTGELFF. The rearrangement joins TRBV2 to TRBJ2-2; no definite D call. Trimming pared 8 bases from V and 5 bases from J, leaving 18 bases between. CDR3 length: 15 residues. From germline, CDR1 is SNHLY and CDR2 FYNNEI.

This rearrangement joins TRBV7-9 to TRBJ1-1; D unclear. Germline-derived CDR1 and CDR2 are SEHNR and FQNEAQ (reference sequence). The CDR3 contains 16 residues. V was cut by 5 bases and J by 1 base, with 17 bases left in between. The CDR3 region has the DNA TGTGCCAGCAGCACCCTCCCTGTTACCCGGAACACTGAAGCTTTCTTT. This codes for CASSTLPVTRNTEAFF.

The rearrangement links TRBV29-1 to TRBJ2-7; D is ambiguous. Trimming removed 3 bases at V and 4 bases at J, with 7 bases between. Germline-derived CDR1 and CDR2 are SQVTM and ANQGSEA. CDR3 length equals 11 residues. CDR3 DNA: TGCAGCGTTGAGACCGGTTACGAGCAGTACTTC. This encodes CSVETGYEQYF.

The V gene is TRBV6-1, the J gene TRBJ1-2, with 8 bases that match TRBD1. The CDR3 is 15 residues long. CDR1 MNHNS and CDR2 SASEGT come from the germline V gene. V dropped 4 bases and J dropped 4; count of bases not matched to a gene: 8. CDR3 region: CASSVLGTGLYGYTF. In DNA form, the CDR3 reads TGTGCCAGCAGTGTCTTAGGGACAGGACTCTATGGCTACACCTTC.

V usage is TRBV5-6 and J usage is TRBJ1-6; 7 bases are a match to TRBD1. V shed 4 bases, J shed 6 bases, and the junction held 7 bases outside the gene matches. CDR3 length: 15 residues. The germline CDR1 and CDR2 sequences are SGHDT and YYEEEE. As DNA, the CDR3 is TGTGCCAGCAGCACGTTGACAGGGACTAATTCACCCCTCCACTTT. Translated, it gives CASSTLTGTNSPLHF.

This chain uses TRBV27 with TRBJ2-7, with a weak D call TRBD2 (5 bases). CDR1 and CDR2 (germline): MNHEY, SMNVEV (reference sequence). The CDR3 is 16 amino acids. Trimming cost V 0 bases and J 6 bases, with 18 bases left between them. For the CDR3, the DNA is TGTGCCAGCAGTTTATCTTTTGTTCGGGGTAGTTTCGAGCAGTACTTC. Encoded protein: CASSLSFVRGSFEQYF.

The CDR3 here is CASSTGGFNTGELFF. CDR3 DNA: TGTGCCAGCAGCACGGGGGGGTTTAACACCGGGGAGCTGTTTTTT. V is TRBV7-3 and J is TRBJ2-2, with TRBD2 matching 8 bases. Germline values: CDR1 SGHTA, CDR2 FQGTGA. This CDR3 region has 15 residues. V dropped 5 bases and J dropped 2; count of bases not matched to a gene: 4.

This sequence joins TRBV28 and TRBJ2-3; 7 bases agree with TRBD2. The CDR3 has 17 residues. V lost 3 bases, J lost 2 bases, and 11 bases stayed unmatched. Germline CDR1 and CDR2: MDHEN and SYDVKM. The CDR3: CASSLRLASGPTDTQYF. The CDR3 bases are TGTGCCAGCAGTTTGAGGTTGGCTAGCGGCCCCACAGATACGCAGTATTTT.

V gene TRBV11-3 combines with J gene TRBJ2-5; 8 positions agree with TRBD1. V shed 5 bases, J shed 11 bases, and the junction held 16 bases outside the gene matches. Germline lookup yields CDR1 SGHNT and CDR2 YENEEA. The CDR3 consists of 15 residues. As DNA, the CDR3 is TGTGCCAGCAGCCGTACAGGACAGGGCTCGGGGGAGCAGTACTTC. Its translation is CASSRTGQGSGEQYF.

V gene TRBV28 combines with J gene TRBJ2-1; TRBD2 matches at 7 bases. The V gene end was trimmed by 7 bases and the J gene end by 10 bases; junction bases not matched to a gene: 16. Germline V CDR1 and CDR2: MDHEN, SYDVKM. The CDR3 consists of 15 residues. DNA for the CDR3: TGTGCCAGCAAGGTCGCAGGTCTAGCGGAACCCGAGCAGTTCTTC. This sequence encodes CASKVAGLAEPEQFF.

This sequence joins TRBV5-1 and TRBJ2-3, with 10 positions matching TRBD1. Germline values: CDR1 SGHRS, CDR2 YFSETQ. The CDR3 runs to 16 residues. Germline trimming cut 0 bases from V and 3 bases from J; bases unmatched to any gene: 4. The CDR3 is CASSLAGQGVTDTQYF. The CDR3 DNA follows: TGCGCCAGCAGCTTGGCCGGACAGGGGGTAACAGATACGCAGTATTTT.

This clone was picked up one time. The J gene is TRBJ2-7, the V gene TRBV18; TRBD2 matches at 11 bases. The length of the CDR3 is 16 residues. V was pared by 2 bases and J by 0 bases, with 3 bases of the junction left unmatched. CDR1 and CDR2 (germline): KGHSH, LQKENI. CDR3 bases: TGTGCCAGCTCACCAAGGGGGACTAGCGGCTCCTACGAGCAGTACTTC. This gives the protein CASSPRGTSGSYEQYF. The variable domain in full, completed from reference TRBV18 and TRBJ2-7, reads NAGVMQNPRHLVRRRGQEARLRCSPMKGHSHVYWYRQLPEEGLKFMVYLQKENIIDESGMPKERFSAEFPKEGPSILRIQQVVRGDSAAYFCASSPRGTSGSYEQYFGPGTRLTVT.

The CDR3 is CATQKRLAGEEDNEQFF. The CDR3 nucleotides read TGCGCCACACAAAAAAGACTAGCGGGAGAGGAGGACAATGAGCAGTTCTTC. This rearrangement joins TRBV5-1 to TRBJ2-1; 12 bases align to TRBD2. Germline V CDR1 and CDR2: SGHRS, YFSETQ. The CDR3 spans 17 residues. J lost 5 bases, V lost 9 bases, and 15 bases had no gene match.

The chain uses TRBV19 and TRBJ1-3, with D unresolved. Germline CDR1 and CDR2: LNHDA and SQIVND (reference sequence). V lost 3 bases, J lost 0 bases, and 18 bases lay in between. The CDR3 extends over 18 amino acids. Written as DNA, the CDR3 is TGTGCCAGTAGTATTCAAAGGTCAGAGACCAGCTCTGGAAACACCATATATTTT. Its translation is CASSIQRSETSSGNTIYF. The variable domain in full, with the rest retrieved from reference TRBV19 and TRBJ1-3, is DGGITQSPKYLFRKEGQNVTLSCEQNLNHDAMYWYRQDPGQGLRLIYYSQIVNDFQKGDIAEGYSVSREKKESFPLTVTSAQKNPTAFYLCASSIQRSETSSGNTIYFGEGSWLTVV.

The chain combines TRBV18 with TRBJ1-1; D possibly corresponds to TRBD1 (5 bases). CDR1 KGHSH and CDR2 LQKENI come from the germline V gene. The ends were cut back, 8 bases at V and 0 bases at J, with 10 bases in the middle. This CDR3 spans 13 amino acids. Written as DNA, the CDR3 is TGTGCCAGCAGGACAAACATGAACACTGAAGCTTTCTTT. Translated: CASRTNMNTEAFF.

This clone appeared many times. At the DNA level, this CDR3 is encoded by other sequences in the same sample as well. The chain joins TRBV9 to TRBJ1-3, with 10 bases that match TRBD1. V lost 0 bases to trimming and J lost 3 bases; unmatched junction nucleotides: 0. The CDR3 is 15 amino acids. The V gene's germline CDR1 is SGDLS and CDR2 YYNGEE. The chain's CDR3 is CASSVGTGGGNTIYF. The CDR3 DNA sequence: TGTGCCAGCAGCGTAGGGACAGGGGGTGGAAACACCATATATTTT.

This rearrangement joins TRBV9 to TRBJ2-1, with D perhaps matching TRBD2 (6 bases). The CDR3 runs to 15 residues. Between the trimmed V and J ends, which lost 0 bases and 6 bases, there was a span of 13 bases. Germline-derived CDR1 and CDR2 are SGDLS and YYNGEE. In DNA form, the CDR3 reads TGTGCCAGCAGCGTAGAGGCGCTGGGAGGCAATGAGCAGTTCTTC. Its translation is CASSVEALGGNEQFF.

This clone occurred a few times. The genes are TRBV10-3 and TRBJ1-2, with TRBD1 as a possible D gene (6 bases). The CDR3 has 12 residues. Germline V CDR1 and CDR2: ENHRY, SYGVKD. The V end was cut by 3 bases, the J end by 8 bases, with 10 bases between. DNA of the CDR3: TGTGCCATCAGTGAAGGGGACATCGGCTACACCTTC. Translated: CAISEGDIGYTF.

This clone was picked up a small number of times. This chain connects TRBV5-1 to TRBJ1-4, with D uncertain. Trimming took off 0 bases at V and 5 bases at J, with 8 bases between the two ends. CDR3 length: 14 residues. The germline CDR1 and CDR2 sequences are SGHRS and YFSETQ. CDR3 sequence: CASSLEQTNEKLFF. The CDR3 bases are TGCGCCAGCAGCTTGGAACAGACAAATGAAAAACTGTTTTTT.

The genes are TRBV11-2 and TRBJ2-2; 8 bases fit TRBD1. CDR1 and CDR2 (germline): SGHAT, FQNNGV. CDR3 length: 15 amino acids. Trimming took 5 bases from V and 4 from J; bases not matched to a gene: 6. The CDR3 DNA reads TGTGCCAGCAGCCCTGGACAGGGCGGCACCGGGGAGCTGTTTTTT. It specifies CASSPGQGGTGELFF.

This CDR3 is CASSLSGSNHEQYF. DNA for the CDR3: TGTGCCAGCAGCCTTAGCGGGAGCAACCACGAGCAGTACTTC. This sequence joins TRBV9 and TRBJ2-7; 9 bases fit TRBD2. The germline V gene encodes CDR1 SGDLS and CDR2 YYNGEE. Trimming at V came to 4 bases and at J to 5 bases, leaving 7 bases not matched to a gene. The CDR3 loop spans 14 amino acids.

The chain employs TRBV18 and TRBJ1-5; 7 positions match TRBD1. V dropped 4 bases and J dropped 0; count of bases not matched to a gene: 3. Per the germline V gene, CDR1 is KGHSH and CDR2 is LQKENI. The CDR3 contains 15 residues. The CDR3 nucleotides read TGTGCCAGCTCACGACAGGGCGATAGCAATCAGCCCCAGCATTTT. It yields the protein CASSRQGDSNQPQHF.

The chain couples TRBV7-9 to TRBJ2-7, with 7 bases lining up with TRBD1. J was trimmed by 3 bases and V by 4 bases; bases with no gene match: 6. This CDR3 is 14 amino acids long. Germline CDR1 is SEHNR and CDR2 is FQNEAQ (reference sequence). CDR3 loop: CASSSWTGDYEQYF. The CDR3 DNA follows: TGTGCCAGCAGCTCCTGGACAGGAGACTACGAGCAGTACTTC.

This rearrangement joins TRBV14 to TRBJ2-3, with D unclear. The CDR3 is 13 residues long. The germline V gene has CDR1 SGHDN and CDR2 FVKESK. With 4 bases removed from V and 3 bases from J, the gap between germline ends came to 8 bases. The CDR3 sequence is CASSLSGTDTQYF. The CDR3 bases are TGTGCCAGCAGCCTGAGTGGTACAGATACGCAGTATTTT. Using reference TRBV14 and TRBJ2-3 for the parts outside the CDR3, the full variable domain is EAGVTQFPSHSVIEKGQTVTLRCDPISGHDNLYWYRRVMGKEIKFLLHFVKESKQDESGMPNNRFLAERTGGTYSTLKVQPAELEDSGVYFCASSLSGTDTQYFGPGTRLTVL.